The sequence of this TCR beta chain was determined in a study of T cells after posttransplantation cyclophosphamide. Treatment was busulfan-fludarabine conditioning, a marrow graft, and cyclophosphamide on days +3 and +4. The study, taken as a whole, reports: Tissue-infiltrating T cells from skin or gut overlapped little with blood T cells.

Data came from immunoSEQ multiplex PCR; TCRdb stores just in-frame clones and leaves some out. The sample is made up of some 14,000 clones, none counted only once. In germline, CDR1 is SQVTM, CDR2 ANQGSEA. This CDR3 is built from 12 residues. V shed 7 bases and J shed 0 bases, with 6 bases lying between them. The sample holds a few counts of this clone. Its antigen is undetermined. V and J are TRBV29-1 and TRBJ1-4, with D tentatively TRBD1 (5 bases). The receptor was isolated from a female patient in her thirties or forties who received an allogeneic stem cell transplant from a related donor, was CMV-positive, and had no GVHD. Some T cells may be provided by the graft donor. The source was PBMCs, collected approximately 1,100 days after allogeneic stem cell transplant with posttransplant cyclophosphamide. Written as DNA, the CDR3 is TGCAGCGGGGGGGCAACTAATGAAAAACTGTTTTTT. Amino acid sequence: CSGGATNEKLFF. Supplemented by reference TRBV29-1 and TRBJ1-4, the full variable domain reads SAVISQKPSRDICQRGTSLTIQCQVDSQVTMMFWYRQQPGQSLTLIATANQGSEATYESGFVIDKFPISRPNLTFSTLTVSNMSPEDSSIYLCSGGATNEKLFFGSGTQLSVL.